These T cell receptor beta chains were read from a single sample in a study of blood T cell repertoires in COVID-19. Sequenced by immunoSEQ multiplex PCR; TCRdb stores in-frame clones only, minus some. Among about 68,000 clones, roughly 85% were seen once, and the ten largest hold roughly 3.1%. The sample was peripheral blood. All receptors come from a woman aged 45-65 years with COVID-19, enrolled during active disease. CDR3s include the opening cysteine and the closing phenylalanine or tryptophan. The order of the fields is V gene, D gene, J gene, CDR3 protein, CDR3 DNA. The D gene is left open where the match is weak.

v_gene: TRBV5-5; d_gene: .; j_gene: TRBJ2-7; CDR3aa: CASSWRNEQYF; CDR3nt: TGTGCCAGCAGCTGGAGGAACGAGCAGTACTTC
v_gene: TRBV28; d_gene: .; j_gene: TRBJ1-3; CDR3aa: CASSLYGAGNTIYF; CDR3nt: TGTGCCAGCAGTTTATACGGGGCTGGAAACACCATATATTTT
v_gene: TRBV9; d_gene: TRBD2; j_gene: TRBJ2-3; CDR3aa: CASSVEGTSGKDTQYF; CDR3nt: TGTGCCAGCAGCGTAGAGGGGACTAGCGGGAAGGATACGCAGTATTTT
v_gene: TRBV6-6; d_gene: .; j_gene: TRBJ2-7; CDR3aa: CASSYRGLEQYF; CDR3nt: TGTGCCAGCAGTTACAGGGGTTTGGAGCAGTACTTC
v_gene: TRBV6-6; d_gene: .; j_gene: TRBJ1-4; CDR3aa: CASRTDLMKKLFF; CDR3nt: TGTGCCAGCAGGACAGATCTTATGAAAAAACTGTTTTTT
v_gene: TRBV5-6; d_gene: .; j_gene: TRBJ2-7; CDR3aa: CASSYGYEQYF; CDR3nt: TGTGCCAGCAGCTACGGTTACGAGCAGTACTTC
v_gene: TRBV28; d_gene: .; j_gene: TRBJ2-7; CDR3aa: CASTLYYPDGTYEQYF; CDR3nt: TGTGCCAGCACCCTATACTACCCGGACGGGACCTACGAGCAGTACTTC
v_gene: TRBV5-1; d_gene: TRBD2; j_gene: TRBJ2-5; CDR3aa: CASSRRTSGSEETQYF; CDR3nt: TGCGCCAGCAGCCGAAGGACTAGCGGGAGTGAAGAGACCCAGTACTTC
v_gene: TRBV6-5; d_gene: .; j_gene: TRBJ1-1; CDR3aa: CASTNGRGAFF; CDR3nt: TGTGCCAGCACCAATGGGCGGGGAGCTTTCTTT
v_gene: TRBV10-3; d_gene: TRBD2; j_gene: TRBJ2-7; CDR3aa: CAISPGLAGKYEQYF; CDR3nt: TGTGCCATCAGCCCAGGACTAGCGGGGAAATACGAGCAGTACTTC